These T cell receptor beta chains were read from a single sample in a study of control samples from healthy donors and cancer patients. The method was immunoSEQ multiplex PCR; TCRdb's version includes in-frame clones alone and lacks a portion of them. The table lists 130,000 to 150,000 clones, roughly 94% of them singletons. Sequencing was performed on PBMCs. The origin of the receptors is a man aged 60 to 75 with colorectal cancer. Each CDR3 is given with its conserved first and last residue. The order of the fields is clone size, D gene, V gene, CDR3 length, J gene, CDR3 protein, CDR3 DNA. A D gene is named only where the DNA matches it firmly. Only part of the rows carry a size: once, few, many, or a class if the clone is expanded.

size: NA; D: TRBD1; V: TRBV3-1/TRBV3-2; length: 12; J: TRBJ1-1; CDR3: CASSSTGTEAFF; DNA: TGTGCCAGCAGCTCGACAGGGACTGAAGCTTTCTTT
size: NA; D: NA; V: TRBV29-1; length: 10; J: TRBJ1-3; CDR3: CSVGHHTIYF; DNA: TGCAGCGTCGGGCACCACACCATATATTTT
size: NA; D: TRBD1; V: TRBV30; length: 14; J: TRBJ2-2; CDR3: CAWSRQGVTGELFF; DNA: TGTGCCTGGAGTAGGCAGGGGGTCACCGGGGAGCTGTTTTTT
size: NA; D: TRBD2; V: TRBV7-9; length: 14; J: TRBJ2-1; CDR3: CASSLSGGVYEQFF; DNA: TGTGCCAGCAGCTTAAGCGGGGGAGTGTATGAGCAGTTCTTC
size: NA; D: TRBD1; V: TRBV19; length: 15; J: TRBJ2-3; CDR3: CASSSTGGGTDTQYF; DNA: TGTGCCAGTAGCTCGACAGGGGGCGGCACAGATACGCAGTATTTT
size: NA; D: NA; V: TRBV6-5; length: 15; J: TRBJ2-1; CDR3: CASSGRAPIYNEQFF; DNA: TGTGCCAGCAGCGGACGAGCCCCCATCTACAATGAGCAGTTCTTC
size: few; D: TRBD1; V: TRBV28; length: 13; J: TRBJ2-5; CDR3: CASSPGGQETQYF; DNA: TGTGCCAGCAGCCCAGGGGGCCAAGAGACCCAGTACTTC
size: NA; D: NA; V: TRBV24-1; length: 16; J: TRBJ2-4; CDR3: CAIHSGRFLAKNIQYF; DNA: TGTGCCATCCATTCGGGGAGATTTCTAGCCAAAAACATTCAGTACTTC
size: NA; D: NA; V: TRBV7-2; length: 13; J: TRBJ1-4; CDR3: CASSFSMEEKLFF; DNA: TGTGCCAGCAGCTTTTCGATGGAGGAAAAACTGTTTTTT
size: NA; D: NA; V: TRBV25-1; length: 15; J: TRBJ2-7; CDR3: CASMVPGPGTSEQYF; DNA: TGTGCCAGCATGGTACCCGGCCCGGGGACCTCCGAGCAGTACTTC
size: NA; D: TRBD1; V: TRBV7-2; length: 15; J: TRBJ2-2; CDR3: CASSSRTGDTGELFF; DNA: TGTGCCAGCAGCTCTAGGACAGGGGACACCGGGGAGCTGTTTTTT
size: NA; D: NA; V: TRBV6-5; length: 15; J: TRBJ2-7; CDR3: CASSYSKLQGYEQYF; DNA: TGTGCCAGCAGTTACTCGAAATTACAGGGCTACGAGCAGTACTTC
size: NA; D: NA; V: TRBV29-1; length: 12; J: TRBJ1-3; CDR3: CSVARVGNTIYF; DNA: TGCAGCGTTGCCAGGGTTGGAAACACCATATATTTT
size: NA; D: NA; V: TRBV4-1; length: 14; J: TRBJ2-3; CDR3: CASSPRSQRDTQYF; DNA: TGCGCCAGCAGCCCTAGGTCCCAGAGGGATACGCAGTATTTT
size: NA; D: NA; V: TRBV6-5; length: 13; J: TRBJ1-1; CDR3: CASISDMNTEAFF; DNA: TGTGCCAGCATTTCTGACATGAACACTGAAGCTTTCTTT
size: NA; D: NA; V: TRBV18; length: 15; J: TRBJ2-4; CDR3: CASSPPSRAENIQYF; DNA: TGTGCCAGCTCACCACCGAGCCGGGCGGAAAACATTCAGTACTTC
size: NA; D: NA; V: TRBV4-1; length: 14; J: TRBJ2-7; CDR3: CASSQERAGYEQYF; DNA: TGCGCCAGCAGCCAAGAACGGGCAGGGTACGAGCAGTACTTC
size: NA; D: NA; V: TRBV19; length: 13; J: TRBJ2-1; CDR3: CASSIGGLYEQFF; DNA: TGTGCCAGTAGTATCGGAGGGCTCTATGAGCAGTTCTTC
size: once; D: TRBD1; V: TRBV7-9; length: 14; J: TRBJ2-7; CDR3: CASRPPQGAGEQYF; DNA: TGTGCCAGCAGACCGCCTCAGGGGGCGGGTGAGCAGTACTTC
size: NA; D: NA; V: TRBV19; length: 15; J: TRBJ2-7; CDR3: CASSSRYGGTYEQYF; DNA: TGTGCCAGTAGTAGCCGCTATGGAGGGACCTACGAGCAGTACTTC
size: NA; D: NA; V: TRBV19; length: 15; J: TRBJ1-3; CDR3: CASSIGTSAGNTIYF; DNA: TGTGCCAGTAGTATAGGGACGTCCGCTGGAAACACCATATATTTT
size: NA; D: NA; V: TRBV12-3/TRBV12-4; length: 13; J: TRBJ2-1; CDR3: CASSSRQQGEQFF; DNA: TGTGCCAGCAGTTCCCGCCAACAAGGAGAGCAGTTCTTC
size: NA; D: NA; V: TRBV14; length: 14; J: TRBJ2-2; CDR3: CASSQTTNTGELFF; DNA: TGTGCCAGCAGCCAAACCACGAACACCGGGGAGCTGTTTTTT
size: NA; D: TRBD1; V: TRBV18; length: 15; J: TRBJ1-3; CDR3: CASSPGQGPGNTIYF; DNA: TGTGCCAGCTCACCAGGACAGGGACCTGGAAACACCATATATTTT
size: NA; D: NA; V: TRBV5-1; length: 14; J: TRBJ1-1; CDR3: CASSFGTVNTEAFF; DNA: TGCGCCAGCAGCTTCGGGACGGTGAACACTGAAGCTTTCTTT
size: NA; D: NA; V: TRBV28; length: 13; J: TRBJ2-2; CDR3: CASSLPGTGELFF; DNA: TGTGCCAGCAGTTTACCCGGGACGGGGGAGCTGTTTTTT
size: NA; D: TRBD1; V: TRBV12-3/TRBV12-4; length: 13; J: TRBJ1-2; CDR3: CASSQQGGYGYTF; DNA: TGTGCCAGCAGCCAACAGGGGGGGTATGGCTACACCTTC
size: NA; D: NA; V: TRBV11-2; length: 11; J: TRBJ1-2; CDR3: CASSLGRDPLF; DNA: TGTGCCAGCAGCTTAGGGCGAGACCCTCTTTTC
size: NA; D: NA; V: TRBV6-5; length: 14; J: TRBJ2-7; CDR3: CASISPQGAYEQYF; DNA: TGTGCCAGCATATCACCCCAAGGAGCCTACGAGCAGTACTTC
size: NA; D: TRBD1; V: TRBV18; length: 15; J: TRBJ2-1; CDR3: CASSPGTGGYNEQFF; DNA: TGTGCCAGCTCACCAGGGACAGGGGGTTACAATGAGCAGTTCTTC
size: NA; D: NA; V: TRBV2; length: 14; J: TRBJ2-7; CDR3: CASSLEQGHYEQYF; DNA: TGTGCCAGCAGTCTGGAACAGGGTCACTACGAGCAGTACTTC
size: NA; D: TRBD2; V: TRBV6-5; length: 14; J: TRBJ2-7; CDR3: CASTSGGSPYEQYF; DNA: TGTGCCAGCACCTCCGGGGGGTCACCCTACGAGCAGTACTTC
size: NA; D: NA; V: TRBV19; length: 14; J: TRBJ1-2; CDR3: CASSMFGTNYGYTF; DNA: TGTGCCAGTAGTATGTTTGGCACGAACTATGGCTACACCTTC
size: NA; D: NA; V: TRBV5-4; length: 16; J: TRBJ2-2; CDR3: CASSPPGARGTGELFF; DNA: TGTGCCAGCAGCCCACCCGGGGCTCGTGGCACCGGGGAGCTGTTTTTT
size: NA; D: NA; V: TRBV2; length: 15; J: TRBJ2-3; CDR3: CASSTRGPSTDTQYF; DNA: TGTGCCAGCTCGACCCGGGGGCCTAGCACAGATACGCAGTATTTT
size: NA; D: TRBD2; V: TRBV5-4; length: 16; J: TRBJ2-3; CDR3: CASSRNSGGPTDTQYF; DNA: TGTGCCAGCAGCCGCAATAGCGGGGGTCCCACAGATACGCAGTATTTT
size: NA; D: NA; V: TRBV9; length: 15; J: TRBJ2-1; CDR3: CASSVRPSGDNEQFF; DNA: TGTGCCAGCAGCGTGAGGCCCAGCGGAGACAATGAGCAGTTCTTC
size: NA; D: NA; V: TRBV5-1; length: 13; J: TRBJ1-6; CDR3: CASRSGDNSPLHF; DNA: TGCGCCAGCAGATCAGGGGATAATTCACCCCTCCACTTT
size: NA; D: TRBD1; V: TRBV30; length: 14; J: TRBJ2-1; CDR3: CAWSKGGKYNEQFF; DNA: TGTGCCTGGAGTAAAGGGGGCAAGTACAATGAGCAGTTCTTC
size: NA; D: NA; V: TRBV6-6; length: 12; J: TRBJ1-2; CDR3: CASSQGRDGYTF; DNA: TGTGCCAGCAGTCAAGGACGGGATGGCTACACCTTC
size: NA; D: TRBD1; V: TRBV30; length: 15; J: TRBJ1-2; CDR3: CAWMGQAPRYYGYTF; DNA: TGTGCCTGGATGGGACAGGCCCCGAGGTACTATGGCTACACCTTC
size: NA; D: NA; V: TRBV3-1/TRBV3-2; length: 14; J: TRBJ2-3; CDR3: CASEMGGPRDTQYF; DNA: TGTGCCAGCGAGATGGGGGGCCCCAGGGATACGCAGTATTTT
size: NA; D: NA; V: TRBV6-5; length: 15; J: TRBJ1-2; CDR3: CASRRTRTGNYGYTF; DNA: TGTGCCAGCAGGCGAACGAGAACAGGGAATTATGGCTACACCTTC
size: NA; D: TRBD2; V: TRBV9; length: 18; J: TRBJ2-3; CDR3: CASSVGASGGLHTDTQYF; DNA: TGTGCCAGCAGCGTAGGGGCTAGCGGGGGACTACACACAGATACGCAGTATTTT
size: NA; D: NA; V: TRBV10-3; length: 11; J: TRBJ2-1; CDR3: CAIRVNNEQFF; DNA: TGTGCCATCAGGGTTAACAATGAGCAGTTCTTC
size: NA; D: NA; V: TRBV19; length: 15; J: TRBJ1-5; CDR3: CASSISGNSNQPQHF; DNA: TGTGCCAGTAGTATTTCAGGGAATAGCAATCAGCCCCAGCATTTT
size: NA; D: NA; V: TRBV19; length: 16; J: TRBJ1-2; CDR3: CASSLYLADGVKGYTF; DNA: TGTGCCAGTAGTCTCTACCTGGCGGACGGAGTAAAAGGCTACACCTTC
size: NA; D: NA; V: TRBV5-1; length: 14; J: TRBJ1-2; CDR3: CASSLVTGPGGYTF; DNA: TGCGCCAGCAGCTTGGTAACAGGGCCCGGAGGCTACACCTTC
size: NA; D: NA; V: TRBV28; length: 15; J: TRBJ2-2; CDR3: CASSLVPPGTGELFF; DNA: TGTGCCAGCAGTTTGGTTCCCCCAGGCACCGGGGAGCTGTTTTTT
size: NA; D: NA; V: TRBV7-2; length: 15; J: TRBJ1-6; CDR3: CASSKAGSINSPLHF; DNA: TGTGCCAGCAGTAAGGCGGGGTCTATAAATTCACCCCTCCACTTT
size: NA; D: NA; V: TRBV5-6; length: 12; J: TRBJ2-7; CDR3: CASSLRLGEQYF; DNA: TGTGCCAGCAGCCTCCGGTTGGGGGAGCAGTACTTC
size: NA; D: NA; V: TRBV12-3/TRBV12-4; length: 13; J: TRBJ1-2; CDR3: CASRRGTDVGYTF; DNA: TGTGCCAGCAGACGCGGGACTGACGTGGGCTACACCTTC
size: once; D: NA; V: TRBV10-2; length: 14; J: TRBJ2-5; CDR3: CASSESRGLGVQYF; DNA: TGCGCCAGCAGTGAATCTCGGGGTCTGGGGGTCCAGTACTTC
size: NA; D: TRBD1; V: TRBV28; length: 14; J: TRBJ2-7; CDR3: CASISGTGLHEQYF; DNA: TGTGCCAGCATTTCCGGGACAGGGCTCCACGAGCAGTACTTC
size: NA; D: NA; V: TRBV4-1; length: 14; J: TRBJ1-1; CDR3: CASSQGGGDTEAFF; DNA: TGCGCCAGCAGCCAAGGAGGGGGGGACACTGAAGCTTTCTTT